The rows below give T cell receptor beta chains drawn from one sample of a study of CD8+CD57+ T cells in acquired aplastic anemia. TCRdb reanalysed the reads using MiXCR and keeps one entry per CDR3 protein. The profile shows about 250,000 distinct CDR3 sequences, 40% to 50% of them singletons. Source material: sorted CD4+, CD8+, or CD8+CD57+ T cells (not recorded which) from PBMCs. Receptor source: a human donor with aplastic anemia. CDR3s include the opening cysteine and the closing phenylalanine or tryptophan. The D gene is left open where the match is weak. Only part of the rows carry a size: once, few, many, or a class if the clone is expanded.

d_call: -; j_call: TRBJ2-7; clone_size: many; v_call: TRBV10-2; cdr3_nt: TGCGCCAGCAGTGATTCCCTCTACGAGCAGTACTTC; cdr3_aa: CASSDSLYEQYF
d_call: -; j_call: TRBJ1-6; clone_size: -; v_call: TRBV19; cdr3_nt: TGTGCCAGTAGTATCGGGGGTAGCAATTCACCCCTCCACTTT; cdr3_aa: CASSIGGSNSPLHF
d_call: -; j_call: TRBJ1-3; clone_size: many; v_call: TRBV6-1; cdr3_nt: TGTGCCAGCAGTGCCCCCAGGGCGGGAAACACCATATATTTT; cdr3_aa: CASSAPRAGNTIYF
d_call: -; j_call: TRBJ2-7; clone_size: -; v_call: TRBV19; cdr3_nt: TGTGCCAGTAGTCCGCCGGGACCGAACTACGAGCAGTACTTC; cdr3_aa: CASSPPGPNYEQYF
d_call: -; j_call: TRBJ2-7; clone_size: many; v_call: TRBV4-1; cdr3_nt: TGCGCCAGCAGCCAAGAAAGCACCTACTACGAGCAGTACTTC; cdr3_aa: CASSQESTYYEQYF
d_call: -; j_call: TRBJ2-3; clone_size: many; v_call: TRBV10-3; cdr3_nt: TGTGCCATCAGTGAGAGGGCTTTTATACTCACAGATACGCAGTATTTT; cdr3_aa: CAISERAFILTDTQYF
d_call: TRBD2; j_call: TRBJ2-5; clone_size: -; v_call: TRBV10-3; cdr3_nt: TGTGCCATCAGTGAACTAGCGGGAGTCCAAGAGACCCAGTACTTC; cdr3_aa: CAISELAGVQETQYF
d_call: TRBD1; j_call: TRBJ2-2; clone_size: many; v_call: TRBV13; cdr3_nt: TGTGCCAGCAGCTCTAAACCGGGACAGGGTGCCGGGGAGCTGTTTTTT; cdr3_aa: CASSSKPGQGAGELFF
d_call: -; j_call: TRBJ2-5; clone_size: many; v_call: TRBV15; cdr3_nt: TGTGCCACCAGCAGGTTTCAAGAGACCCAGTACTTC; cdr3_aa: CATSRFQETQYF
d_call: TRBD1; j_call: TRBJ2-7; clone_size: -; v_call: TRBV7-6; cdr3_nt: TGTGCCAGCAGCCCACGGACAGGCCTCTACGAGCAGTACTTC; cdr3_aa: CASSPRTGLYEQYF
d_call: -; j_call: TRBJ2-7; clone_size: -; v_call: TRBV30; cdr3_nt: TGTGCCTGGACGGACAGCCGGTACGAGCAGTACTTC; cdr3_aa: CAWTDSRYEQYF
d_call: -; j_call: TRBJ2-2; clone_size: few; v_call: TRBV7-9; cdr3_nt: TGTGCCAGCAGCTTAGTAGAGACAGGCACCGGGGAGCTGTTTTTT; cdr3_aa: CASSLVETGTGELFF
d_call: -; j_call: TRBJ2-1; clone_size: -; v_call: TRBV2; cdr3_nt: TGTGCCTCGGGCCGGGGTAGGTCCTACAATGAGCAGTTCTTC; cdr3_aa: CASGRGRSYNEQFF
d_call: -; j_call: TRBJ1-1; clone_size: many; v_call: TRBV20-1; cdr3_nt: TGCAGTGCTAGAGATCGCGAGACTGAAGCTTTCTTT; cdr3_aa: CSARDRETEAFF
d_call: TRBD2; j_call: TRBJ2-5; clone_size: -; v_call: TRBV20-1; cdr3_nt: TGCAGTGTCACTAAGCGGGGGGGTAGGGAGACCCAGTACTTC; cdr3_aa: CSVTKRGGRETQYF
d_call: -; j_call: TRBJ1-1; clone_size: -; v_call: TRBV27; cdr3_nt: TGTACTCGCCCTCCGGTCGCCACTGAAGCTTTCTTT; cdr3_aa: CTRPPVATEAFF
d_call: -; j_call: TRBJ1-2; clone_size: -; v_call: TRBV7-9; cdr3_nt: TGTGCCGGCAGCTTAGTAGTGGACTATGGCTACACCTTC; cdr3_aa: CAGSLVVDYGYTF
d_call: TRBD2; j_call: TRBJ2-7; clone_size: many; v_call: TRBV7-9; cdr3_nt: TGTGCCAGCAGTTCGAGCGGGGGGGCCTACGAGCAGTACTTC; cdr3_aa: CASSSSGGAYEQYF
d_call: -; j_call: TRBJ2-7; clone_size: -; v_call: TRBV29-1; cdr3_nt: TGCAGCGTTGTATCCGGGGCACGTCCGGAGCAGTACTTC; cdr3_aa: CSVVSGARPEQYF
d_call: -; j_call: TRBJ2-3; clone_size: -; v_call: TRBV5-1; cdr3_nt: TGCGCCAGCAGCTTGGACAACACAGATACGCAGTATTTT; cdr3_aa: CASSLDNTDTQYF
d_call: -; j_call: TRBJ1-4; clone_size: -; v_call: TRBV20-1; cdr3_nt: TGCAGTGCTAAGGGGGGCCCTGGTGAAAAACTGTTTTTT; cdr3_aa: CSAKGGPGEKLFF
d_call: TRBD2; j_call: TRBJ2-7; clone_size: many; v_call: TRBV4-1; cdr3_nt: TGCGCCAGCAGCCAAGTTGAGACTAGCGTCTACGAGCAGTACTTC; cdr3_aa: CASSQVETSVYEQYF
d_call: -; j_call: TRBJ1-5; clone_size: -; v_call: TRBV6-4; cdr3_nt: TGTGCCAGCAGTGAATTAGAGGGGCGCGTCAATCAGCCCCAGCATTTT; cdr3_aa: CASSELEGRVNQPQHF
d_call: -; j_call: TRBJ2-7; clone_size: many; v_call: TRBV2; cdr3_nt: TGTGCCAGCAGTTTCAGGGTATTCAGCTACGAGCAGTACTTC; cdr3_aa: CASSFRVFSYEQYF
d_call: -; j_call: TRBJ1-1; clone_size: many; v_call: TRBV5-4; cdr3_nt: TGTGCCAGCAGCTTGTATCCGGAAAGCACTGAAGCTTTCTTT; cdr3_aa: CASSLYPESTEAFF
d_call: TRBD1; j_call: TRBJ2-7; clone_size: many; v_call: TRBV20-1; cdr3_nt: TGCAGTGCGAGAAACAGGGGCGCCTACGAGCAGTACTTC; cdr3_aa: CSARNRGAYEQYF
d_call: -; j_call: TRBJ1-2; clone_size: few; v_call: TRBV24-1; cdr3_nt: TGTGCCACCAGGGGATCCAGGGATTATGGCTACACCTTC; cdr3_aa: CATRGSRDYGYTF
d_call: -; j_call: TRBJ1-1; clone_size: few; v_call: TRBV19; cdr3_nt: TGTGCCAGTTCAAGGATGGTCAGGGGCCACACTGAAGCTTTCTTT; cdr3_aa: CASSRMVRGHTEAFF
d_call: -; j_call: TRBJ2-7; clone_size: many; v_call: TRBV29-1; cdr3_nt: TGCAGCGTTGAGTATCGGGAAGGGGGAGAGCAGTACTTC; cdr3_aa: CSVEYREGGEQYF
d_call: -; j_call: TRBJ2-3; clone_size: -; v_call: TRBV5-1; cdr3_nt: TGCGCCAGCAGCTCGGGGCCAGGAACAGATACGCAGTATTTT; cdr3_aa: CASSSGPGTDTQYF
d_call: TRBD2; j_call: TRBJ2-1; clone_size: many; v_call: TRBV24-1; cdr3_nt: TGTGCCACAGGGACTACCTACAATGAGCAGTTCTTC; cdr3_aa: CATGTTYNEQFF